This T cell receptor (beta chain) emerged from a study of blood T cells in healthy people across ages. Next came a second PCR, run for about 6 to 12 cycles, which used a sample-barcoded 5' primer along with a J-beta primer mix. Via MiXCR, TCRdb re-called the 5' RACE reads, giving one row per CDR3 protein. Of over 500,000 distinct CDR3 sequences in the sample, about 27% were seen once. These data also featured in a second study, about T cells of mothers and their children.

The sequenced sample consisted of blood. The TCR originated in a boy aged 2 to 10 in good health.

The CDR3: CASSSGAGEKLFF. The CDR3 nucleotides read TGTGCCAGCAGCTCAGGGGCAGGTGAAAAACTGTTTTTT. The chain is built from TRBV7-3 and TRBJ1-4, with D perhaps matching TRBD1 (6 bases). This CDR3 spans 13 amino acids. V lost 4 bases to trimming and J lost 7 bases, with 10 bases between them. Germline assignment: CDR1 SGHTA and CDR2 FQGTGA. The full variable domain, with the rest looked up from reference TRBV7-3 and TRBJ1-4, is GAGVSQTPSNKVTEKGKYVELRCDPISGHTALYWYRQSLGQGPEFLIYFQGTGAADDSGLPNDRFFAVRPEGSVSTLKIQRTERGDSAVYLCASSSGAGEKLFFGSGTQLSVL.